This T cell receptor (beta chain) originates from a study of CXCR3-negative and CXCR3-positive naive CD8 T cells. For the study at large: Every library held about 1.5 +/- 0.3 million TRB reads, and the total came to roughly 150 million. Findings and limits, study-wide: For CXCR3-positive naive cells, TRB CDR3s were more hydrophobic than those of CXCR3-negative naive cells. The study found CXCR3 expression partially decreased after cryopreservation and ran most assays on fresh PBMCs. Comparison of naive CXCR3-negative and CXCR3-positive cells revealed similar TRBV-TRBJ usage, while memory cells differed.

UMI-tagged TRB cDNA libraries were built via 5' RACE. Following a re-call of the 5' RACE reads, TCRdb has one entry per CDR3 protein and lacks DNA. Seen in this sample are tens of thousands of distinct CDR3 sequences; the ten most common clones hold around 1%. As for this clonotype: The antigen remains undetermined.

Looked up from germline, CDR1 is DFQATT and CDR2 is SNEGSKA (reference sequence). The CDR3 covers 13 residues. Input material: naive CXCR3- CD8+ T cells from blood. As to subset: CD45RO-CCR7+CD27+CD95- naive CD8+ T cells lacking CXCR3 (TNR3-). This chain links TRBV20-1 with TRBJ2-1. The receptor was isolated from a human donor in good health. Some clones in this sample may be carry-over from other donors' samples. The CDR3 here is CSARRLSYNEQFF.